These T cell receptor beta chains were read from a single sample in a study of T-cell memory formation after mild COVID-19. TCRdb recomputed calls from the 5' RACE reads with MiXCR, one row per CDR3 protein. The table records approximately 350,000 distinct CDR3 sequences, approximately 29% of them present only once. Sequencing was done on a sample of PBMCs or a T cell subset sorted from them (not recorded which). These receptors all stem from an adult woman who had mild COVID-19 (a few samples of this study predate the infection). Cell type and time point are not known. Both conserved end residues are part of each CDR3. The order of the fields is J gene, D gene, clone size, V gene, CDR3 DNA, CDR3 protein. The D gene is left open where the match is weak. Where a row states a size, it is once, few, many or the class of an expanded clone; other rows omit it.

>TRBJ1-6|-|-|TRBV27
TGTGCCAGCAGCCCGTCATGGGGGGCTAATTCACCCCTCCACTTT
CASSPSWGANSPLHF
>TRBJ2-1|TRBD2|few|TRBV12-3/TRBV12-4
TGTGCCAGCAGCAACACAGATAGCGGGAGCTACAATGAGCAGTTCTTC
CASSNTDSGSYNEQFF
>TRBJ2-5|-|-|TRBV5-6
TGTGCCAGCAGCTTGGCCCATGGGGGGACCCAGTACTTC
CASSLAHGGTQYF
>TRBJ2-1|TRBD2|-|TRBV5-5
TGTGCCAGCAGCAGGACTAGCCCCGTGGTTTTCGGTGAGCAGTTCTTC
CASSRTSPVVFGEQFF
>TRBJ2-7|-|-|TRBV5-1
TGCGCCAGCAGCTTCACCGGGACAACCGAGCAGTACTTC
CASSFTGTTEQYF
>TRBJ1-5|TRBD1|-|TRBV2
TGTGCCAGCAGTGAATGGGGACAGCGCAATCAGCCCCAGCATTTT
CASSEWGQRNQPQHF
>TRBJ1-4|-|-|TRBV25-1
TGTGCCAGCAGTGAACATGGGGGCGGGGAAAAACTGTTTTTT
CASSEHGGGEKLFF
>TRBJ2-3|-|-|TRBV3-1
TGTGCCAGCAGCCAGACGACACTAGCTTCGCAGTATTTT
CASSQTTLASQYF
>TRBJ1-1|-|-|TRBV29-1
TGCAGCGGAAAACAGATGAACACTGAAGCTTTCTTT
CSGKQMNTEAFF
>TRBJ2-7|-|-|TRBV14
TGTGCCACCGACCGTTGGCGCGAGCAGTACTTC
CATDRWREQYF
>TRBJ2-3|TRBD2|-|TRBV12-3/TRBV12-4
TGTGCCAGCAGTTGGGGCCCGCTAGCGGGGGCAGATACGCAGTATTTT
CASSWGPLAGADTQYF
>TRBJ1-4|-|few|TRBV7-9
TGTGCCAGCAAGGGAGAAAATGAAAAACTGTTTTTT
CASKGENEKLFF
>TRBJ2-3|-|-|TRBV29-1
TGCAGCGTTGAGGGGGGCCGCACAGATACGCAGTATTTT
CSVEGGRTDTQYF
>TRBJ1-2|TRBD1|-|TRBV5-4
TGTGCCAGCAGCGAGGACAGGGGACTGGGTGGCTACACCTTC
CASSEDRGLGGYTF
>TRBJ2-7|TRBD2|few|TRBV30
TGTGCCTGGAGTGCCGGGACTAGAGCCTACGAGCAGTACTTC
CAWSAGTRAYEQYF
>TRBJ2-7|-|many|TRBV7-9
TGTGCCAGCAGCTTATCCCAGCGCCCCGAGCAGTACTTC
CASSLSQRPEQYF
>TRBJ2-1|TRBD2|-|TRBV24-1
TGTGCCACCAGTGACCCGGGACTAGCGGGGGCCATTGGTGAGCAGTTCTTC
CATSDPGLAGAIGEQFF
>TRBJ2-3|-|few|TRBV7-9
TGTGCCAGCAACAGGGCCGATACGCAGTATTTT
CASNRADTQYF
>TRBJ2-7|-|-|TRBV29-1
TGCAGCGTTGAAATGACGGGTACCTACGAGCAGTACTTC
CSVEMTGTYEQYF
>TRBJ2-1|TRBD1|many|TRBV7-8
TGTGCCAGCAGCTCGACAGGGGGCCTCTTCAATGAGCAGTTCTTC
CASSSTGGLFNEQFF
>TRBJ1-1|-|-|TRBV11-2
TGTGCCAGCAGCCGACCAACCCGGAACACTGAAGCTTTCTTT
CASSRPTRNTEAFF
>TRBJ2-5|TRBD1|few|TRBV5-1
TGCGCCAGCAGCTCGGGACAGGGGGCGCGAAGGTTGGGAGAGACCCAGTACTTC
CASSSGQGARRLGETQYF
>TRBJ1-1|-|-|TRBV6-5
TGTGCCAGCACCCAAACCGCCACAGGGCTGAACACTGAAGCTTTCTTT
CASTQTATGLNTEAFF
>TRBJ2-7|-|-|TRBV19
TGTGCCAGTAGCCCGGGACCAAGGAGCTCCTACGAGCAGTACTTC
CASSPGPRSSYEQYF
>TRBJ2-5|-|-|TRBV30
TGTGCCTGGGACTATACGGGGACCCAGTACTTC
CAWDYTGTQYF
>TRBJ2-2|-|many|TRBV24-1
TGTGCCACCAGTGATCCAACAGGCACCGGGGAGCTGTTTTTT
CATSDPTGTGELFF
>TRBJ1-1|-|-|TRBV7-3
TGTGCCAGCAGCCCGGACGGGCGGACTGAAGCTTTCTTT
CASSPDGRTEAFF
>TRBJ2-7|-|-|TRBV18
TGTGCCAGCTCACCGGGACCGCCGTACGAGCAGTACTTC
CASSPGPPYEQYF
>TRBJ2-5|-|-|TRBV29-1
TGCAGCGTTCAGGAGGGTAGAGAGACCCAGTACTTC
CSVQEGRETQYF
>TRBJ2-1|TRBD1|-|TRBV4-2
TGTGCCAGCAGCCGGTCGGACAGGGACAATGAGCAGTTCTTC
CASSRSDRDNEQFF
>TRBJ1-1|-|-|TRBV30
TGTGCCGGGACCGTAAGGACTGTTACTTTCTTT
CAGTVRTVTFF
>TRBJ2-2|-|many|TRBV5-4
TGTGCCAGCAGCTTGGACGGGGTTAACACCGGGGAGCTGTTTTTT
CASSLDGVNTGELFF
>TRBJ1-5|-|-|TRBV29-1
TGCAGCGTTGAGACCAGTTCCGGCATACCCCAGCATTTT
CSVETSSGIPQHF
>TRBJ2-1|TRBD2|few|TRBV12-3/TRBV12-4
TGTGCCAGCAGTGTCAGTAGCGGGAGGGCCAAGCAGTTCTTC
CASSVSSGRAKQFF
>TRBJ1-1|-|few|TRBV7-9
TGTGCCAGCAGCACCCTGGACTCCCACACTGAAGCTTTCTTT
CASSTLDSHTEAFF
>TRBJ2-1|TRBD2|few|TRBV7-9
TGTGCCAGCAGCTTAGATCTCTTTAGCGGGAGTGTCGATGAGCAGTTCTTC
CASSLDLFSGSVDEQFF
>TRBJ1-1|TRBD1|-|TRBV28
TGTGCCAGCAGCCCAATGTTCACAGGGGGGACTGAAGCTTTCTTT
CASSPMFTGGTEAFF
>TRBJ1-1|TRBD1|-|TRBV7-2
TGTGCCAGCAGCCTAGGGACAGGGGTCTCCACTGAAGCTTTCTTT
CASSLGTGVSTEAFF
>TRBJ2-5|TRBD2|few|TRBV20-1
TGCAGTGCTAGAGTGGGACTAGGGGAGACCCAGTACTTC
CSARVGLGETQYF
>TRBJ2-3|TRBD2|-|TRBV11-2
TGTGCCAGCAGCTCCCCAAAGCGGGGGTTCACAGATACGCAGTATTTT
CASSSPKRGFTDTQYF
>TRBJ2-1|TRBD2|-|TRBV29-1
TGCAGCGCGACTAGCGGGGGCAATGAGCAGTTCTTC
CSATSGGNEQFF
>TRBJ2-6|-|-|TRBV20-1
TGCAGTGCTAGAGATGCAGTCTCTGGGGCCAACGTCCTGACTTTC
CSARDAVSGANVLTF